This T cell receptor (beta chain) was observed in a study of cytomegalovirus exposure and HLA in healthy donors. Study-wide results and limits: Whilst most TCR sequences proved rare, a subset of public TCRs occurred across many donors. The authors later linked a missense DCLRE1C variant to TCR beta V- and J-gene trimming. Donors were assumed by presence/absence analyses to have roughly uniform sequencing depth.

The CDR3 spans 20 residues. Per germline, CDR1 SGHTA and CDR2 FQGTGA. V trimming: 5 bases; J trimming: 0 bases; junction bases outside the gene matches: 15. PCR employed 60 Vbeta and 13 Jbeta primers. Here immunoSEQ multiplex PCR was the method, and the copy in TCRdb shows in-frame clones only, minus some. The repertoire holds more than 140,000 clones, with around 66% as singletons. In regard to this clone: Its specificity is not known.

Material: PBMCs. The sequence was collected from a woman in her 30s in good health and CMV-seropositive. This chain uses TRBV7-3 with TRBJ2-6; 8 bases align to TRBD1. The chain's CDR3 is CASSPQGQGQGYSGANVLTF. For the CDR3, the DNA is TGTGCCAGCAGCCCCCAAGGGCAAGGACAGGGATACTCTGGGGCCAACGTCCTGACTTTC.